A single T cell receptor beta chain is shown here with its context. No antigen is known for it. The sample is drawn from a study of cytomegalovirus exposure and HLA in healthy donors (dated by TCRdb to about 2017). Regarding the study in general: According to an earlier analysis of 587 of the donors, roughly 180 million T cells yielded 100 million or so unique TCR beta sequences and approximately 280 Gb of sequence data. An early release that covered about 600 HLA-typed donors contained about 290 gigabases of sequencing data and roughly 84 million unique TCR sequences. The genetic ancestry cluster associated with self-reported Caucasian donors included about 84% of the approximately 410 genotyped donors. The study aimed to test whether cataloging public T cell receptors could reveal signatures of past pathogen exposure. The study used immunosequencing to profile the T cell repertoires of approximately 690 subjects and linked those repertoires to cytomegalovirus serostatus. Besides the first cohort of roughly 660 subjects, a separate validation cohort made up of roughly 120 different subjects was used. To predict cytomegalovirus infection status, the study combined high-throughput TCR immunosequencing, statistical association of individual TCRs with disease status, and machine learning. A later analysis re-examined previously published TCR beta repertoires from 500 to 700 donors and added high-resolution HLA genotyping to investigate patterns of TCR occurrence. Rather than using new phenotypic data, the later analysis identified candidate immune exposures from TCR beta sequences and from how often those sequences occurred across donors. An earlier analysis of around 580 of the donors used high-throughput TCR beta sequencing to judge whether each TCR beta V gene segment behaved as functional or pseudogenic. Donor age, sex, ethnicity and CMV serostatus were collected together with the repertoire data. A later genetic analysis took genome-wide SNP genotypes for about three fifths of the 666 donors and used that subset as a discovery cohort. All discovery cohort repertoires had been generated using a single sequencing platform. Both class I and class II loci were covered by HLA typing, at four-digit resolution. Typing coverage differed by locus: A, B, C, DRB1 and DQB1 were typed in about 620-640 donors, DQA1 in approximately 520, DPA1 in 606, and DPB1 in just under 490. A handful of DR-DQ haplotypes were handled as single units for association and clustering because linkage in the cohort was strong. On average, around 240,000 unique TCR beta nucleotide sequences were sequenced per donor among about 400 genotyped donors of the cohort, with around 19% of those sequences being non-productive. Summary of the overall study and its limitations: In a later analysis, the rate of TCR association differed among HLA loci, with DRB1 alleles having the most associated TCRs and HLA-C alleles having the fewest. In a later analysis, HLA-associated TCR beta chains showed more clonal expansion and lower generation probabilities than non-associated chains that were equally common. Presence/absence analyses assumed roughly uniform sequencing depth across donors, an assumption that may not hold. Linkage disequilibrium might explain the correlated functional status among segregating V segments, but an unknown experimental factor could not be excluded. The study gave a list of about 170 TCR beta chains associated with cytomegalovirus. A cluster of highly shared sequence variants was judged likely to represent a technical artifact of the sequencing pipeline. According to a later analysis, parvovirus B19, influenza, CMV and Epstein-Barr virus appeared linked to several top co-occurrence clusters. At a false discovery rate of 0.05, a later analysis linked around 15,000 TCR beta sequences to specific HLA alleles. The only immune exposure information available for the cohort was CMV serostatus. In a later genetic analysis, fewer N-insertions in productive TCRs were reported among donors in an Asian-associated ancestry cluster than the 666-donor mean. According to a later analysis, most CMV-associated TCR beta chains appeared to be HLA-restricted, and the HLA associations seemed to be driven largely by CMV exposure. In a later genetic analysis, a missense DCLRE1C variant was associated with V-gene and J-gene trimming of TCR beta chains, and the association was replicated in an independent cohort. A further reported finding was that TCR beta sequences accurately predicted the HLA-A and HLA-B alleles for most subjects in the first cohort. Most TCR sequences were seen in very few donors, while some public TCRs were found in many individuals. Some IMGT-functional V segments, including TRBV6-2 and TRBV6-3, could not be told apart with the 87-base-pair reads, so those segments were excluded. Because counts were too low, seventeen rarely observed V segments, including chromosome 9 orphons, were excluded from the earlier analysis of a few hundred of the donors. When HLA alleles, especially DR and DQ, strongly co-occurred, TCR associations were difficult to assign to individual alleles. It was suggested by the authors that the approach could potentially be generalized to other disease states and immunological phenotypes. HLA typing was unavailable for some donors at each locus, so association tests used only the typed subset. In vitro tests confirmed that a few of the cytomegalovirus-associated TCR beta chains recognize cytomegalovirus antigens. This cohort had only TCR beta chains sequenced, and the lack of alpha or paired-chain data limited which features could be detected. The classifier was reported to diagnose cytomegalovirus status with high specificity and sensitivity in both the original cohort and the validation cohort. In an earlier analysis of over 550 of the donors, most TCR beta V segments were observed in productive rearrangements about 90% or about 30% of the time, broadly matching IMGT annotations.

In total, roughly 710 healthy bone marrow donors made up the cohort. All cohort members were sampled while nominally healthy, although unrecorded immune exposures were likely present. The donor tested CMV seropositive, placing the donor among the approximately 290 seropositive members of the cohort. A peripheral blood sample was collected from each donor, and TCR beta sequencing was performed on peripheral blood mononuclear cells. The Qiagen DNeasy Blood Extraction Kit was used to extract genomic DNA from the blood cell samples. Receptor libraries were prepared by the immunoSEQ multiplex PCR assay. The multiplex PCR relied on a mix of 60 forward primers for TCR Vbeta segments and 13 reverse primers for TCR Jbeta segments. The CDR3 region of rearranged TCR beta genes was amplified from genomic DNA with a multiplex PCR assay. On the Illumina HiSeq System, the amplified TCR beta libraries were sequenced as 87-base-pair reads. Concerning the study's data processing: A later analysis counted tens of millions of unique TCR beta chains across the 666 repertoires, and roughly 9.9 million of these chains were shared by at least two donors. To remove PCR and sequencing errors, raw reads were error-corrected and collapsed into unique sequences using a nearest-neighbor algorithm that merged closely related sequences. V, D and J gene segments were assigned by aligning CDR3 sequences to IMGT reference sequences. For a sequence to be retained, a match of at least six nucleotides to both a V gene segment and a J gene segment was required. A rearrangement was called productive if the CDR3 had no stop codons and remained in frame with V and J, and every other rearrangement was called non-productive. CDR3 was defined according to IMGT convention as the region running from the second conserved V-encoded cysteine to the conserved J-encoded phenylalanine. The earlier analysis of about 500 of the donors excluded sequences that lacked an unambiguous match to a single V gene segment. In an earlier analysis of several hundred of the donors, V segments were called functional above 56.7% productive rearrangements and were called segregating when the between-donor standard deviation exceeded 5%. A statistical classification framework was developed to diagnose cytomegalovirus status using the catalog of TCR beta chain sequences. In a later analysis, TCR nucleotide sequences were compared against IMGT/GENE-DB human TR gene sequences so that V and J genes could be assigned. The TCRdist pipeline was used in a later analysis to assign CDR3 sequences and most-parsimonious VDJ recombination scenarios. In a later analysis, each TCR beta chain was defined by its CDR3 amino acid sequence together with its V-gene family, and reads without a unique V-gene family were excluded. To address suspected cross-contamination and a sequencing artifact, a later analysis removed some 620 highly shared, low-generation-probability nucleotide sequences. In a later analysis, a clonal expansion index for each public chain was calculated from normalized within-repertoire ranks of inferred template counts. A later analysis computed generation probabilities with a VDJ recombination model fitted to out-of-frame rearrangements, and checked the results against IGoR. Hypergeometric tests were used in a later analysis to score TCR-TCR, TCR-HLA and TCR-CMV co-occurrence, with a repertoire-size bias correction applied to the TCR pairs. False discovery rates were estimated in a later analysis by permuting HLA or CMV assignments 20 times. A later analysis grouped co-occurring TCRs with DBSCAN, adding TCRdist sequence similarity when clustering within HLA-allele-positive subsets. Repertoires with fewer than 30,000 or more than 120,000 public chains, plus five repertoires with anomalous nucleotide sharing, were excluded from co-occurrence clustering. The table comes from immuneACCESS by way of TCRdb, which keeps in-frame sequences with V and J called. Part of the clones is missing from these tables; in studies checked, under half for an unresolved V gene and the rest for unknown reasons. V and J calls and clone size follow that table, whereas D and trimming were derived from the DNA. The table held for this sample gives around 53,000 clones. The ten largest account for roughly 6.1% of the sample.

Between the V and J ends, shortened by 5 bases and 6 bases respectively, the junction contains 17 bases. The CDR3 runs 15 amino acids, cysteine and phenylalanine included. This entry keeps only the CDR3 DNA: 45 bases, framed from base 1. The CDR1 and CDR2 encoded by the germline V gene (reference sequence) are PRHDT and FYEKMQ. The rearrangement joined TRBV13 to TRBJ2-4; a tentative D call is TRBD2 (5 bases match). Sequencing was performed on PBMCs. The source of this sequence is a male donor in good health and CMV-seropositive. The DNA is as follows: TGTGCCAGCAGCACTTTGACCGGGGTTGGAAACATTCAGTACTTC. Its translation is CASSTLTGVGNIQYF.